This T cell receptor beta chain was recovered during a study of T cell responses to AZD1222 COVID-19 vaccine. Study observations and caveats: No day 14 peak samples; only post-peak repertoires were characterized. Spike regions recognized by vaccine-associated CD4 TCRs spanned the protein, led by 160-218 and 743-854.

Points on this clone: Its antigen is not known.

Profiled with immunoSEQ multiplex PCR; TCRdb holds only in-frame clones, not every one. The data hold about 140,000 clones, with roughly 90% observed a single time. CDR3 length equals 15 residues. Trimming shortened V by 1 base and J by 7 bases, and 17 bases separated the two germline ends. Germline V lookup: CDR1 SGHTS, CDR2 YDEGEE. The chain couples TRBV5-8 to TRBJ1-1; D is possibly TRBD1 (5 bases). The TCR sequence derives from an adult in good health. Specimen: peripheral blood, collected on day 0 of AZD1222 vaccination. DNA of the CDR3: TGTGCCAGCAGCTTGAAGGGGCCAGGGTCCCTTGAAGCTTTCTTT. Protein product: CASSLKGPGSLEAFF. Complete variable domain (other parts from reference TRBV5-8 and TRBJ1-1): EAGVTQSPTHLIKTRGQQATLRCSPISGHTSVYWYQQALGLGLQFLLWYDEGEERNRGNFPPRFSGRQFPNYSSELNVNALELEDSALYLCASSLKGPGSLEAFFGQGTRLTVV.